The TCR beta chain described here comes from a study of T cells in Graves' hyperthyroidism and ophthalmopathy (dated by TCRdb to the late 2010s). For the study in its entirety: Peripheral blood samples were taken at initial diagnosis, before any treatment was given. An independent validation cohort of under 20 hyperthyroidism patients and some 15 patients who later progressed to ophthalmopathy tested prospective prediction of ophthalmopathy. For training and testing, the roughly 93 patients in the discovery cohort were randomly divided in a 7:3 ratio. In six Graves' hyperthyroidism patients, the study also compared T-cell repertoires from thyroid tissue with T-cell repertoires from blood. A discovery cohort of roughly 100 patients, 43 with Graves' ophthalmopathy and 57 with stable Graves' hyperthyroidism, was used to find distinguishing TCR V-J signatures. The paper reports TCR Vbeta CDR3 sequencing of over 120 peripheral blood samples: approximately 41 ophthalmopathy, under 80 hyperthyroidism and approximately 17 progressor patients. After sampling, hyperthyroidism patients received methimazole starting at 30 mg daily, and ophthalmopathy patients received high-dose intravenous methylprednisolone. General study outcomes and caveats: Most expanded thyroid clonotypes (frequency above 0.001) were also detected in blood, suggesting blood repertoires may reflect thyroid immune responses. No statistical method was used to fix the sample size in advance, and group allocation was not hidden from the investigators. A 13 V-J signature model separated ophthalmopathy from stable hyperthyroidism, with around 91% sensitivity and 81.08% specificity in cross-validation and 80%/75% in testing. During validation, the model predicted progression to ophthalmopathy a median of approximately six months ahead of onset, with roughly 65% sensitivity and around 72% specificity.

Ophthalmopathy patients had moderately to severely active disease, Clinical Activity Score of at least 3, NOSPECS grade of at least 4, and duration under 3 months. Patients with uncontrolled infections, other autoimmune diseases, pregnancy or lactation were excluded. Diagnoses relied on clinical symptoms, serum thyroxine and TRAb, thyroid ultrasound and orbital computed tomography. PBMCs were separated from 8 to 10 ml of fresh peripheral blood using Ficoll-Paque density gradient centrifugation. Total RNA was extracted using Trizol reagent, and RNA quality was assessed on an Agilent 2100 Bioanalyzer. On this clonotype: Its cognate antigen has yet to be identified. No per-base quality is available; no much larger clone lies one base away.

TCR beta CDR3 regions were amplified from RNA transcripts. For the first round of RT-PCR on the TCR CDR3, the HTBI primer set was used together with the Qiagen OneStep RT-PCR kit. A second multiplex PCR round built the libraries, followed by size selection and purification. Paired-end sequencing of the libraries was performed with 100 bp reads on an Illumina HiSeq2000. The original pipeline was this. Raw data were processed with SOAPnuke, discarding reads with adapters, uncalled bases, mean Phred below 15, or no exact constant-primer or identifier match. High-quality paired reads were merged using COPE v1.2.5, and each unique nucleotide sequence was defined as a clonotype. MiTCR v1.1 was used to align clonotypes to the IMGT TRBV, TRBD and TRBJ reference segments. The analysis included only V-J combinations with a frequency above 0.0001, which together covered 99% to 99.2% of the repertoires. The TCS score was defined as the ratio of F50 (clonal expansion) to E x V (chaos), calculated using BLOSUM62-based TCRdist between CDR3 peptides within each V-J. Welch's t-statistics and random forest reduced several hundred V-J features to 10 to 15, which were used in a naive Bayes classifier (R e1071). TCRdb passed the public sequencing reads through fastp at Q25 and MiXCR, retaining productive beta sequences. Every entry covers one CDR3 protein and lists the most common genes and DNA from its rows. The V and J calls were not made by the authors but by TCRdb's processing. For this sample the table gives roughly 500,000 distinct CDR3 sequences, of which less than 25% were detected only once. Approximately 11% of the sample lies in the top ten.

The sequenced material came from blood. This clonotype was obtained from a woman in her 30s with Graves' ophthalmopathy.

The bases are TGCAGTGCTAGAAATGTCTACTCCTACGAGCAGTACTTC. Its protein is CSARNVYSYEQYF. Rearrangement joined TRBV20-1 to TRBJ2-7; confidence is insufficient to name the D gene. CDR1 and CDR2, per the germline V gene (reference sequence), are DFQATT and SNEGSKA. The germline ends are 8 bases apart after V is trimmed by 2 bases and J by 0 bases. CDR3 length: 13 amino acids, cysteine to phenylalanine. The kept DNA is CDR3 alone, 39 bases in frame from the first base.